The subject of this entry is one TCR beta chain. Its cognate antigen is unknown. Germline loops: CDR1 MNHNY, CDR2 SVGAGI (reference sequence). With 6 bases clipped from V and 7 bases from J, the junction kept 11 bases outside the gene matches. The CDR3 extends over 15 amino acids. The data belong to a study of cytomegalovirus exposure and HLA in healthy donors. General study points: Follow-up analysis later connected one missense variant in DCLRE1C with trimming of TCR beta V- and J-genes.

A multiplex PCR was run with 60 Vbeta primers and 13 Jbeta primers. Libraries were prepared by immunoSEQ multiplex PCR; TCRdb keeps only in-frame clonotypes and omits some of them. The table has approximately 180,000 clones, approximately 78% seen once; the top ten hold about 12%. Sequenced material: PBMCs. The origin of this receptor is a woman aged 45-65 years in good health and CMV-seropositive. The chain couples TRBV6-6 to TRBJ1-5; TRBD1 aligns across 8 bases. The CDR3 nucleotides are TGTGCCAGCAGCCTGTCAGGGGGCGAAAACCAGCCCCAGCATTTT. It encodes CASSLSGGENQPQHF.